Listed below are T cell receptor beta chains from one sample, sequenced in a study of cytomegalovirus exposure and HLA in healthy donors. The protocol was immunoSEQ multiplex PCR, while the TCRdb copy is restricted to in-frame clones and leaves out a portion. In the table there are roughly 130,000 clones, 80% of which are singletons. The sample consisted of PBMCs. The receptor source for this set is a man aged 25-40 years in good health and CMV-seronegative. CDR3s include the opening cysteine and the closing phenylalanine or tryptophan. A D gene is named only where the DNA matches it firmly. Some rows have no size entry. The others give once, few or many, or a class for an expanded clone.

CDR3: CASGLVTGSGRRYNEQFF; DNA: TGTGCTAGTGGTTTGGTTACGGGTAGCGGGAGGCGCTACAATGAGCAGTTCTTC; V: TRBV12-5; size: .; D: TRBD2; J: TRBJ2-1
CDR3: CASKAGMNTEAFF; DNA: TGTGCCAGCAAAGCAGGCATGAACACTGAAGCTTTCTTT; V: TRBV28; size: .; D: .; J: TRBJ1-1
CDR3: CASTRGGTEGSYEQYF; DNA: TGTGCCAGCACCAGAGGGGGGACAGAGGGATCCTACGAGCAGTACTTC; V: TRBV28; size: .; D: .; J: TRBJ2-7
CDR3: CASRKDREDEKLFF; DNA: TGTGCCAGTAGGAAGGACAGGGAGGATGAAAAACTGTTTTTT; V: TRBV19; size: .; D: TRBD1; J: TRBJ1-4
CDR3: CASSDRRTGGDTEAFF; DNA: TGTGCCAGCAGTGATAGACGGACAGGAGGGGACACTGAAGCTTTCTTT; V: TRBV6-1; size: few; D: TRBD1; J: TRBJ1-1
CDR3: CASSSLGQRGETQYF; DNA: TGTGCCAGCAGCTCCCTAGGACAGAGGGGGGAGACCCAGTACTTC; V: TRBV5-6; size: .; D: .; J: TRBJ2-5
CDR3: CASSYSTGPSSYEQYF; DNA: TGTGCCAGCAGTTACTCCACAGGCCCGAGCTCCTACGAGCAGTACTTC; V: TRBV6-5; size: .; D: .; J: TRBJ2-7
CDR3: CATYYSYDRVDTGELFF; DNA: TGTGCCACCTACTACTCCTACGACAGGGTCGACACCGGGGAGCTGTTTTTT; V: TRBV19; size: .; D: TRBD1; J: TRBJ2-2
CDR3: CASSLGGDWGNVLTF; DNA: TGTGCCAGCAGCTTGGGAGGGGACTGGGGCAACGTCCTGACTTTC; V: TRBV5-4; size: .; D: .; J: TRBJ2-6
CDR3: CASSLVTSNEQFF; DNA: TGCGCCAGCAGCTTGGTGACTAGCAATGAGCAGTTCTTC; V: TRBV5-1; size: few; D: .; J: TRBJ2-1
CDR3: CASSLPGQMNTEAFF; DNA: TGTGCCAGCAGCTTACCGGGACAGATGAACACTGAAGCTTTCTTT; V: TRBV5-4; size: .; D: TRBD1; J: TRBJ1-1
CDR3: CASSDSKGTGNGYTF; DNA: TGTGCCAGCAGTGACTCTAAGGGGACAGGGAATGGCTACACCTTC; V: TRBV6-4; size: .; D: TRBD1; J: TRBJ1-2
CDR3: CASSFTSGTFYNEQFF; DNA: TGTGCCAGCAGCTTTACAAGCGGGACTTTCTACAATGAGCAGTTCTTC; V: TRBV5-6; size: few; D: TRBD2; J: TRBJ2-1
CDR3: CSATRTGATEAFF; DNA: TGCAGCGCTACCAGGACAGGGGCCACTGAAGCTTTCTTT; V: TRBV29-1; size: .; D: TRBD1; J: TRBJ1-1
CDR3: CASSQMPGLAGETQYF; DNA: TGCGCCAGCAGCCAGATGCCGGGACTAGCGGGGGAGACCCAGTACTTC; V: TRBV4-1; size: .; D: TRBD2; J: TRBJ2-5
CDR3: CASSLGAATNEKLFF; DNA: TGTGCCAGCAGCTTAGGGGCTGCAACTAATGAAAAACTGTTTTTT; V: TRBV5-4; size: few; D: .; J: TRBJ1-4
CDR3: CASGSALAVATGELFF; DNA: TGTGCTAGTGGTTCGGCACTAGCGGTGGCCACCGGGGAGCTGTTTTTT; V: TRBV12-5; size: once; D: TRBD2; J: TRBJ2-2
CDR3: CASSLPGAGANVLTF; DNA: TGTGCCAGCAGCTTACCGGGAGCTGGGGCCAACGTCCTGACTTTC; V: TRBV11-3; size: .; D: .; J: TRBJ2-6
CDR3: CASSESLGGDYTGELFF; DNA: TGCGCCAGCAGTGAGAGTCTCGGGGGAGATTACACCGGGGAGCTGTTTTTT; V: TRBV10-2; size: .; D: .; J: TRBJ2-2
CDR3: CASSLAPSADSYEQYF; DNA: TGCGCCAGCAGCTTGGCCCCGTCAGCGGACTCCTACGAGCAGTACTTC; V: TRBV5-1; size: few; D: .; J: TRBJ2-7
CDR3: CASSPTGTSGRDTQYF; DNA: TGTGCCAGCAGCCCTACCGGGACTAGCGGGAGGGATACGCAGTATTTT; V: TRBV7-6; size: .; D: TRBD2; J: TRBJ2-3
CDR3: CASSPGTSGKETQYF; DNA: TGTGCCAGCAGTCCAGGGACTAGCGGTAAAGAGACCCAGTACTTC; V: TRBV27; size: .; D: TRBD2; J: TRBJ2-5
CDR3: CASNMTRPGELFF; DNA: TGTGCCAGCAACATGACTAGACCCGGGGAGCTGTTTTTT; V: TRBV27; size: .; D: .; J: TRBJ2-2
CDR3: CASSWRDRDTDTQYF; DNA: TGCGCCAGCAGCTGGCGGGACAGGGACACAGATACGCAGTATTTT; V: TRBV5-1; size: .; D: TRBD1; J: TRBJ2-3
CDR3: CASSTTGLLYYGYTF; DNA: TGTGCCAGTAGTACGACAGGTCTTCTTTACTATGGCTACACCTTC; V: TRBV19; size: .; D: .; J: TRBJ1-2
CDR3: CASRPTGMGTYEQYF; DNA: TGTGCCAGCAGGCCTACAGGGATGGGAACCTACGAGCAGTACTTC; V: TRBV27; size: .; D: .; J: TRBJ2-7
CDR3: CASSLRRLGDTIYF; DNA: TGTGCCAGCAGCTTAAGGCGGCTTGGCGACACCATATATTTT; V: TRBV13; size: .; D: .; J: TRBJ1-3
CDR3: CASSQGRSSGRWNEQFF; DNA: TGCGCCAGCAGCCAAGGTCGGTCTAGCGGGAGATGGAATGAGCAGTTCTTC; V: TRBV4-1; size: .; D: TRBD2; J: TRBJ2-1
CDR3: CASSHQTVSGRRTQYF; DNA: TGCGCCAGCAGTCACCAGACAGTAAGCGGGAGGAGGACCCAGTACTTC; V: TRBV23-1; size: .; D: TRBD2; J: TRBJ2-5
CDR3: CASSLGTGPSNQPQHF; DNA: TGTGCCAGCTCACTTGGGACAGGTCCTAGCAATCAGCCTCAGCATTTT; V: TRBV18; size: once; D: TRBD1; J: TRBJ1-5
CDR3: CASSFGGRALTDTQYF; DNA: TGTGCCAGTAGTTTTGGCGGGAGGGCCCTTACAGATACGCAGTATTTT; V: TRBV19; size: .; D: TRBD2; J: TRBJ2-3
CDR3: CASSPFTSGRETQYF; DNA: TGTGCCAGCTCACCTTTTACTAGCGGGCGGGAGACCCAGTACTTC; V: TRBV18; size: .; D: TRBD2; J: TRBJ2-5
CDR3: CASSQDEKLFF; DNA: TGTGCCAGCTCGCAGGATGAAAAACTGTTTTTT; V: TRBV18; size: .; D: .; J: TRBJ1-4
CDR3: CAWSTGTGSFEQYF; DNA: TGTGCCTGGAGCACCGGGACAGGAAGTTTCGAGCAGTACTTC; V: TRBV30; size: .; D: TRBD1; J: TRBJ2-7
CDR3: CASSPPSAGTSGVGEQYF; DNA: TGTGCCAGCAGTCCACCTTCGGCGGGGACTAGCGGGGTGGGGGAGCAGTACTTC; V: TRBV2; size: .; D: TRBD2; J: TRBJ2-7
CDR3: CASSSVRGRTGRPYNEQFF; DNA: TGTGCCAGCAGCTCAGTTAGGGGCAGGACGGGTCGTCCCTACAATGAGCAGTTCTTC; V: TRBV27; size: .; D: .; J: TRBJ2-1
CDR3: CASNLGVAAYSYNEQFF; DNA: TGTGCCAGCAACCTTGGTGTAGCGGCCTACTCCTACAATGAGCAGTTCTTC; V: TRBV7-9; size: .; D: .; J: TRBJ2-1
CDR3: CASSYSDRQETQYF; DNA: TGTGCCAGCAGTTACTCGGACAGGCAAGAGACCCAGTACTTC; V: TRBV6-5; size: .; D: TRBD1; J: TRBJ2-5
CDR3: CASSEVSGRNNEQFF; DNA: TGTGCCAGCAGTGAAGTGAGCGGGAGGAACAATGAGCAGTTCTTC; V: TRBV25-1; size: .; D: TRBD2; J: TRBJ2-1
CDR3: CASGRGSGGNTIYF; DNA: TGTGCCAGCGGCCGGGGGTCAGGTGGAAACACCATATATTTT; V: TRBV7-9; size: .; D: .; J: TRBJ1-3